The next 2 T cell receptor beta chains were all read from a single sample in a study of T cell responses to AZD1222 COVID-19 vaccine. TCRdb's table, derived via immunoSEQ multiplex PCR, lists solely in-frame clones and lacks some. The sample lists 100,000 to 140,000 clones; around nine tenths were seen once. The sample here was peripheral blood, taken on day 0 of AZD1222 vaccination. The origin of the receptors is an adult in good health.

The V and J genes are TRBV19 and TRBJ1-4, with TRBD1 as a possible D gene (5 bases). Trimming left V 7 bases short and J 8 bases short, with 17 bases between. This CDR3 region has 14 residues. The germline V gene encodes CDR1 LNHDA and CDR2 SQIVND (reference sequence). CDR3: CASTSRGRQEKLFF. DNA of the CDR3: TGTGCCAGTACCAGTCGGGGGAGGCAGGAAAAACTGTTTTTT.

V gene TRBV19 combines with J gene TRBJ2-7; perhaps D is TRBD1 or TRBD2 (5 bases each). The CDR3 has 12 residues. The V gene's germline CDR1 is LNHDA and CDR2 SQIVND (reference sequence). The V end was cut by 5 bases, the J end by 4 bases, with 9 bases between. CDR3 sequence reads: CASSRDGYEQYF. For the CDR3, the DNA is TGTGCCAGTAGTCGGGACGGGTACGAGCAGTACTTC.